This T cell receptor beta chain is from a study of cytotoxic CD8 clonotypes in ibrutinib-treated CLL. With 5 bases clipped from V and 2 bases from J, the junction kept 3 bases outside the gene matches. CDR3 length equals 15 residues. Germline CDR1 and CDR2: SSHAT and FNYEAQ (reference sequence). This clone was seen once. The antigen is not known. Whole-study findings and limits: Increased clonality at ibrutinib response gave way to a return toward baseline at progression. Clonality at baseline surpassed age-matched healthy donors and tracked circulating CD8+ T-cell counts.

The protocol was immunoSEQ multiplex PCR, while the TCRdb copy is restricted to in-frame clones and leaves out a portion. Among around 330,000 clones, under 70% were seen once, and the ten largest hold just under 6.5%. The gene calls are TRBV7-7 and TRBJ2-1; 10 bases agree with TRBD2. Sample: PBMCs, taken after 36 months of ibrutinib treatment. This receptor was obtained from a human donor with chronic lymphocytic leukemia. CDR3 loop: CASSEREGPYNEQFF. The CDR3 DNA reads TGTGCCAGCAGCGAGCGGGAGGGCCCCTACAATGAGCAGTTCTTC.